This TCR beta chain stems from a study of T-cell memory formation after mild COVID-19. Study as a whole: Across donors, TCR clusters were largely donor specific. Study results and limitations: Clones contracting day 15 to 85 were balanced CD4/CD8; later expanders leaned CD4+.

Germline values: CDR1 DFQATT, CDR2 SNEGSKA (reference sequence). CDR3 length: 13 residues. Trimming pared 6 bases from V and 0 bases from J, leaving 10 bases between. TCRdb called the 5' RACE reads again in MiXCR, with one record for every CDR3 protein. This table holds around 500,000 distinct CDR3 sequences, over 15% found once. This clonotype was counted only a few times. Antigen: not known. The TCR comes from an adult woman who had mild COVID-19 (a few samples of this study predate the infection). Cell type and time point are not known. The specimen sequenced was PBMCs or a T cell subset sorted from them (not recorded which). The V call is TRBV20-1, the J call TRBJ2-3, with D hard to call. DNA of the CDR3: TGCAGTGCGCTGGGAACTAGCACAGATACGCAGTATTTT. Translated, it gives CSALGTSTDTQYF.